The clone carrying this TCR beta chain showed up just a few times. The antigen is undetermined. The sample belongs to a study of blood T cells in healthy people across ages. A second PCR, run for roughly 7 to 11 cycles, used a sample-barcoded 5' primer plus a J-beta primer mix. Each CDR3 protein is one row after TCRdb ran MiXCR on the 5' RACE reads. The table shows over 1,500,000 distinct CDR3 sequences, with about two fifths occurring only once. Study-wide results and limits: Relative to aged donors, long-lived donors carried more naive CD4+ cells and displayed higher diversity.

Sequenced sample: blood. The sequence was obtained from a human donor in good health.

CDR3 in DNA: TGCAGTGCGCTGGGAGGTGGGGCCAACGTCCTGACTTTC. It codes for CSALGGGANVLTF. V gene TRBV20-1 combines with J gene TRBJ2-6; the D gene is possibly TRBD2 (6 bases). This CDR3 is 13 amino acids long. The V and J ends lost 6 bases and 3 bases respectively, with 9 bases between them. Germline CDR1 and CDR2: DFQATT and SNEGSKA (reference sequence).